The 31 T cell receptor beta chains listed next were all sequenced from one sample in a study of Graves' ophthalmopathy and Graves' hyperthyroidism. Amplification from RNA transcripts yielded the TCR beta CDR3 regions. HTBI primers were used in a first-round RT-PCR, which preceded a second-round multiplex PCR. MiXCR, applied by TCRdb to the multiplex PCR reads, yields one record per CDR3 protein. The sample has around 670,000 distinct CDR3 sequences, 40% seen once. Sequencing input: peripheral blood. These receptors all stem from an adult man with Graves' ophthalmopathy.

This clonotype was seen repeatedly, ten times or more. V and J are TRBV13 and TRBJ1-4; the D is unclear. Trimming cost V 2 bases and J 7 bases, with 8 bases left between them. The CDR3 contains 13 residues. The germline gives CDR1 PRHDT, CDR2 FYEKMQ (reference sequence). CDR3 nucleotide sequence: TGTGCCAGCAGCTTAATAGTCGGTGAAAAACTGTTTTTT. It codes for CASSLIVGEKLFF. Together with reference TRBV13 and TRBJ1-4, the CDR3 gives the full variable domain: AAGVIQSPRHLIKEKRETATLKCYPIPRHDTVYWYQQGPGQDPQFLISFYEKMQSDKGSIPDRFSAQQFSDYHSELNMSSLELGDSALYFCASSLIVGEKLFFGSGTQLSVL.

Regarding this clonotype: The junction shows a germline mismatch at one end, possibly a read error. The V and J genes are TRBV10-3 and TRBJ2-7, with D perhaps matching TRBD1 (6 bases). The CDR3 loop spans 14 amino acids. Germline CDR1 reads ENHRY; CDR2 reads SYGVKD. The CDR3 here is CASSLLQGPLEQYF. The CDR3 DNA reads as TGTGCCAGCAGTTTACTACAGGGACCCCTCGAGCAGTACTTC.

V is TRBV20-1 and J is TRBJ2-7, with D hard to call. The CDR3 totals 14 residues. Germline lookup yields CDR1 DFQATT and CDR2 SNEGSKA (reference sequence). Trimming cost V 4 bases and J 5 bases, with 18 bases left between them. The CDR3 coding sequence is TGCAGTGCTAACTCCCTGGATGCACTCAACGAGCAGTACTTC. Translated, it gives CSANSLDALNEQYF.

This clonotype was seen only a few times. The rearrangement uses TRBV4-1 and TRBJ1-5; 8 bases agree with TRBD1. Trimming took 1 base from V and 4 from J; bases not matched to a gene: 0. Germline V gene data show CDR1 as MGHRA and CDR2 as YSYEKL. The CDR3 is 14 amino acids. Written as DNA, the CDR3 is TGCGCCAGCAGCCAAGGACAGGGGAATCAGCCCCAGCATTTT. Its protein product is CASSQGQGNQPQHF.

The V and J genes are TRBV29-1 and TRBJ1-2; no reliable D call. CDR1 is SQVTM and CDR2 is ANQGSEA in the germline V gene. V was shortened by 0 bases and J by 0 bases, with 14 bases between the two germline ends. The CDR3 loop spans 16 amino acids. The CDR3 DNA sequence: TGCAGCGTTGAAGAGGGTGGGGAAGGAACTAACTATGGCTACACCTTC. Its protein product is CSVEEGGEGTNYGYTF.

The gene calls are TRBV12-3 or TRBV12-4 and TRBJ2-2; D is uncertain. Trimming stripped 6 bases from V and 4 bases from J, with 12 bases between. This CDR3 contains 14 residues. The CDR3 is CASSDGVATGELFF. CDR3 coding DNA: TGTGCCAGCAGCGATGGGGTCGCCACCGGGGAGCTGTTTTTT.

This clonotype occurred once. The conserved phenylalanine or tryptophan is not found at the CDR3 terminus, so this likely reflects a read error. It is unclear where the CDR3 begins or ends on the DNA, so no DNA is shown, and the CDR3 is as TCRdb lists it. This CDR3 reads CSVGWDRAAS. This chain links TRBV29-1 with TRBJ2-5; TRBD1, the table's D call, was not compared with the DNA. Termini included, the CDR3 measures 10 amino acids. The germline gives CDR1 SQVTM, CDR2 ANQGSEA.

This clonotype was observed at least ten times. This chain connects TRBV9 to TRBJ2-5; D gene unclear. CDR3 length: 14 amino acids. V lost 0 bases and J lost 5, with 11 bases in between. CDR1 is SGDLS, CDR2 YYNGEE, per germline. The CDR3: CASSVVPGEETQYF. The CDR3 nucleotides read TGTGCCAGCAGCGTAGTGCCGGGCGAGGAGACCCAGTACTTC. The full variable domain, with the rest looked up from reference TRBV9 and TRBJ2-5, is DSGVTQTPKHLITATGQRVTLRCSPRSGDLSVYWYQQSLDQGLQFLIQYYNGEERAKGNILERFSAQQFPDLHSELNLSSLELGDSALYFCASSVVPGEETQYFGPGTRLLVL.

This clonotype was detected ten times or more. The rearrangement joins TRBV11-2 to TRBJ2-7; 7 bases fit TRBD1. Unmatched junction bases numbered 5, after V lost 6 bases and J lost 0 bases. This CDR3 has 14 residues. The germline CDR1 and CDR2 sequences are SGHAT and FQNNGV. The CDR3 DNA sequence: TGTGCCAGCAGTAGACAGGGTAGCTCCTACGAGCAGTACTTC. The encoded protein is CASSRQGSSYEQYF.

V is TRBV29-1 and J is TRBJ1-1; D gene ambiguous. The CDR3 is 14 residues long. In germline, CDR1 is SQVTM, CDR2 ANQGSEA. Deletions cut 0 bases from V and 8 bases from J, with 16 bases between. For the CDR3, the DNA is TGCAGCGTTGAAGAATGGGGAGTCAGCACCGAAGCTTTCTTT. Its translation is CSVEEWGVSTEAFF.

The chain links TRBV2 to TRBJ2-7; D might be TRBD1 (5 bases). V lost 6 bases and J lost 4, with 16 bases in between. This CDR3 region has 14 residues. The germline gives CDR1 SNHLY, CDR2 FYNNEI. The DNA for the CDR3 is TGTGCCAGCAGCCCACCGAATCGACAGTACGAGCAGTACTTC. Translating it yields CASSPPNRQYEQYF.

V usage is TRBV6-1 and J usage is TRBJ1-3; the D gene is possibly TRBD1 (5 bases). CDR3 length: 15 amino acids. V lost 6 bases to trimming and J lost 0 bases, with 12 bases between them. The germline V gene has CDR1 MNHNS and CDR2 SASEGT. CDR3 sequence: CASSKMGLSGNTIYF. CDR3 nucleotide sequence: TGTGCCAGCAGCAAGATGGGACTCTCTGGAAACACCATATATTTT.

The chain combines TRBV7-9 with TRBJ2-7, with D possibly matching TRBD1 (6 bases). The CDR3 extends over 14 amino acids. Deletions cut 3 bases from V and 3 bases from J, with 12 bases between. The germline V gene has CDR1 SEHNR and CDR2 FQNEAQ (reference sequence). The DNA of the CDR3 is TGTGCCAGCAGCTTTGAAGACAGGTTCTACGAGCAGTACTTC. Encoded protein: CASSFEDRFYEQYF.

This clonotype occurred a few times. A junction end diverges from the germline sequence, so it may reflect a read error. V is TRBV10-2 and J is TRBJ2-2; TRBD1 aligns across 7 bases. Germline loops: CDR1 WSHSY, CDR2 SAAADI. CDR3 length equals 14 residues. CDR3 nucleotide sequence: TGTGCCAGTAGGGGACAGCCGAACACCGGGGAGCTGTTTTTT. Translating gives CASRGQPNTGELFF.

This chain links TRBV19 with TRBJ1-1; no reliable D call. Germline V gene data show CDR1 as LNHDA and CDR2 as SQIVND (reference sequence). There are 15 residues in the CDR3. Trimming shortened V by 11 bases and J by 1 base, and 20 bases separated the two germline ends. DNA of the CDR3: TGTGCCTGGAGTCCACCGCGGGTTGCGAACACTGAAGCTTTCTTT. It translates to CAWSPPRVANTEAFF.

In its sample, this clonotype was seen a few times. The chain uses TRBV20-1 and TRBJ2-7, with 8 bases aligning to TRBD1. The junction had 16 bases not matched to a gene; V was cut back by 6 bases and J by 6 bases. The CDR3 extends over 15 amino acids. The V gene's germline CDR1 is DFQATT and CDR2 SNEGSKA (reference sequence). The CDR3 loop is CSAKTGQGGHLEQYF. Written as DNA, the CDR3 is TGCAGTGCCAAAACCGGACAGGGCGGTCATCTCGAGCAGTACTTC.

The gene calls are TRBV19 and TRBJ2-7, with TRBD1 identical over 9 bases. CDR1 is LNHDA and CDR2 is SQIVND in the germline V gene (reference sequence). The CDR3 has 14 residues. The V and J ends lost 3 bases and 4 bases, in that order; junction bases with no gene match: 4. In DNA form, the CDR3 reads TGTGCCAGTAGTATGTGGGACAGGGCGTACGAGCAGTACTTC. This sequence encodes CASSMWDRAYEQYF.

The chain uses TRBV12-3 or TRBV12-4 and TRBJ1-5; D remains unclear. With 5 bases removed from V and 2 bases from J, the gap between germline ends came to 13 bases. The CDR3 has 15 amino acids. In nucleotides, the CDR3 is TGTGCCAGCAGTGAAGTCATCCTGGGCAATCAGCCCCAGCATTTT. Translating gives CASSEVILGNQPQHF.

The chain uses TRBV29-1 and TRBJ2-7; 12 nucleotides agree with TRBD1. In germline, CDR1 is SQVTM, CDR2 ANQGSEA. This CDR3 comprises 18 residues. CDR3 protein: CSPREGQGATSGWYEQYF. DNA of the CDR3: TGCAGTCCTAGGGAGGGACAGGGGGCCACTAGCGGGTGGTACGAGCAGTACTTC.

This clonotype was counted only a few times. The genes are TRBV7-9 and TRBJ2-2; D remains unclear. Trimming removed 3 bases at V and 6 bases at J, with 11 bases between. CDR1 and CDR2 from the germline V gene are SEHNR and FQNEAQ (reference sequence). The length of the CDR3 is 14 residues. The CDR3 DNA follows: TGTGCCAGCAGCTTGGAAGGTTCCGCCGGGGAGCTGTTTTTT. Protein product: CASSLEGSAGELFF.

This chain connects TRBV29-1 to TRBJ1-4; tentatively, D is TRBD1 (6 bases). Germline V gives CDR1 SQVTM, CDR2 ANQGSEA. Trimming cost V 5 bases and J 8 bases, with 12 bases left between them. The CDR3 is 12 residues long. The CDR3 sequence: CSVITGREKLFF. The CDR3 coding sequence is TGCAGCGTTATTACAGGGAGGGAAAAACTGTTTTTT.

Note on this clonotype: This may be a read error, as it is one base from a much larger clone. The chain has TRBV10-3 and TRBJ1-6, with D possibly matching TRBD1 (5 bases). The CDR3 sequence is 15 residues long. V lost 3 bases, J lost 7 bases, and 13 bases lay in between. CDR1 and CDR2 from the germline V gene are ENHRY and SYGVKD. This CDR3 is CAISEFQGLNSPLHF. CDR3 DNA: TGTGCCATCAGTGAATTCCAGGGCCTGAATTCACCCCTCCACTTT.

The table lists this clonotype with many counts. The chain carries TRBV5-1 and TRBJ1-1, with unresolved D. Germline V gene sequence: CDR1 SGHRS, CDR2 YFSETQ. Trimming left V 1 base short and J 4 bases short, with 11 bases between. CDR3 length equals 14 residues. CDR3 sequence reads: CASSLTVTSTEAFF. As DNA, the CDR3 is TGCGCCAGCAGCTTGACGGTTACTAGCACTGAAGCTTTCTTT.

This clonotype has at least ten counts. The gene calls are TRBV29-1 and TRBJ1-2; 7 bases agree with TRBD1. Germline V gene data show CDR1 as SQVTM and CDR2 as ANQGSEA. V lost 3 bases and J lost 5; bases outside the gene matches: 3. There are 12 residues in the CDR3. CDR3 amino acids: CSVDRGRYGYTF. The CDR3 region has the DNA TGCAGCGTTGACAGGGGGAGGTATGGCTACACCTTC.

The chain is built from TRBV5-5 and TRBJ2-5; either TRBD1 or TRBD2 may supply D (5 bases each). In germline, CDR1 is SGHKS, CDR2 YYEKEE (reference sequence). This CDR3 is 16 amino acids long. Trimming stripped 0 bases from V and 4 bases from J, with 16 bases between. CDR3 nucleotide sequence: TGTGCCAGCAGCTTGGGCACAGGCCCGGGGAGAGAGACCCAGTACTTC. Translating gives CASSLGTGPGRETQYF.

This clonotype occurred many times. This chain joins TRBV7-8 and TRBJ1-6; D is unclear. Germline CDR1 SGHVS, CDR2 FQNEAQ. This CDR3 contains 15 residues. V was trimmed by 5 bases and J by 5 bases, leaving 13 bases between them. CDR3 DNA: TGTGCCAGCAGCCCTCGTTCGGGGAATAATTCACCCCTCCACTTT. Translating it yields CASSPRSGNNSPLHF.

This clonotype was recorded at least ten times. The CDR3 sequence is CAIRPGTGANVLTF. CDR3 DNA: TGTGCCATCAGACCCGGGACTGGGGCCAACGTCCTGACTTTC. V gene TRBV10-3 combines with J gene TRBJ2-6, with D tentatively TRBD2 (5 bases). The CDR3 extends over 14 amino acids. The germline V gene encodes CDR1 ENHRY and CDR2 SYGVKD. Trimming took 6 bases from V and 2 from J, leaving 8 bases between them.

This clonotype was counted only a few times. V usage is TRBV28 and J usage is TRBJ1-1; D gene ambiguous. This CDR3 comprises 12 residues. CDR1 is MDHEN, CDR2 SYDVKM, per germline. V gave up 6 bases and J gave up 6 bases, with 11 bases separating them. In DNA, the CDR3 is TGTGCCAGCAGCCTCAATCTTCCTGAAGCTTTCTTT. This sequence encodes CASSLNLPEAFF.

This chain links TRBV2 with TRBJ1-3; D uncertain. With 7 bases removed from V and 3 bases from J, the gap between germline ends came to 16 bases. From germline, CDR1 is SNHLY and CDR2 FYNNEI. The CDR3 sequence is 15 residues long. The CDR3: CASTLNLGLGNTIYF. The CDR3 DNA reads as TGTGCCAGCACCCTGAATCTCGGGCTTGGAAACACCATATATTTT.

This clonotype was detected a few times. The CDR3 sequence is CASSDPLYEQYF. CDR3 in DNA: TGTGCCAGCAGTGACCCGTTGTACGAGCAGTACTTC. This chain connects TRBV6-1 to TRBJ2-7; D is ambiguous. CDR3 length equals 12 residues. Germline V CDR1 and CDR2: MNHNS, SASEGT. V was pared by 3 bases and J by 4 bases, with 7 bases between.

A note on this clonotype: With a much larger clone just one base away, this may be a read error. V gene TRBV10-3 combines with J gene TRBJ2-5, with D perhaps TRBD1 (5 bases). This CDR3 spans 11 amino acids. The germline gives CDR1 ENHRY, CDR2 SYGVKD. With 10 bases removed from V and 5 bases from J, the gap between germline ends came to 11 bases. The CDR3 sequence: CASRAEETQYF. The CDR3 DNA reads TGTGCCAGCAGGGCGGAGGAGACCCAGTACTTC.